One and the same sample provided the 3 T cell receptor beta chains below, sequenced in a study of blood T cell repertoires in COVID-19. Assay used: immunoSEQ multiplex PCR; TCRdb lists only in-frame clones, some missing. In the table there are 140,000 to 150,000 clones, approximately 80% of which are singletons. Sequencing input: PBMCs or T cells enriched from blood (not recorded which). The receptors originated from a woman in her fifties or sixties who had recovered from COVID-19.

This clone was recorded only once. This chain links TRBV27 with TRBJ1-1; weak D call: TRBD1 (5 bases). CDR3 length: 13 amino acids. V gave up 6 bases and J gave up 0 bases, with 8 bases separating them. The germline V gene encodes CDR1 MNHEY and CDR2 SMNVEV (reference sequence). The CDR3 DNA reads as TGTGCCAGCAGCCTGACAGTGAACACTGAAGCTTTCTTT. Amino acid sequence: CASSLTVNTEAFF.

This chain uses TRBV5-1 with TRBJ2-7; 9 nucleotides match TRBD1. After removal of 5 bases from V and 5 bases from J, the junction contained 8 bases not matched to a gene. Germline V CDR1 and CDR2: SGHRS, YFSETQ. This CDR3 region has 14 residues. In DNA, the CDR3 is TGCGCCAGCAGTTCGTTACAGGGGGCCAACGAGCAGTACTTC. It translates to CASSSLQGANEQYF. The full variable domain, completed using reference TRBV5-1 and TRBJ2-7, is KAGVTQTPRYLIKTRGQQVTLSCSPISGHRSVSWYQQTPGQGLQFLFEYFSETQRNKGNFPGRFSGRQFSNSRSEMNVSTLELGDSALYLCASSSLQGANEQYFGPGTRLTVT.

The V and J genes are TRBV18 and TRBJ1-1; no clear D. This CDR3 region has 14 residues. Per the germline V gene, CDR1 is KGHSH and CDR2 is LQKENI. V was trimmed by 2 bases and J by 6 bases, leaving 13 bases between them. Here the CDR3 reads CASSPGRLRAEAFF. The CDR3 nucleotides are TGTGCCAGCTCACCAGGGAGGCTACGGGCTGAAGCTTTCTTT.